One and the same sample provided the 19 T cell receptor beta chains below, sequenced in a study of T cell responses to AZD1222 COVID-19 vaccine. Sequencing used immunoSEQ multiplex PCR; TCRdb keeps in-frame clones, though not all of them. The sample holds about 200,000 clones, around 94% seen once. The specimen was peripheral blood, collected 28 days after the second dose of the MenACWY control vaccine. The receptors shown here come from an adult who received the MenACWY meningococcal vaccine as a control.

In DNA, the CDR3 is TGTGCCAGCAGTGAACGGGAAGGGGGCGTTTACGCAGCTAATGAAAAACTGTTTTTT. It is translated as CASSEREGGVYAANEKLFF. This chain joins TRBV6-1 and TRBJ1-4; 7 bases line up with TRBD1. The CDR3 runs to 19 residues. After removal of 2 bases from V and 3 bases from J, the junction contained 15 bases not matched to a gene. Germline loops: CDR1 MNHNS, CDR2 SASEGT.

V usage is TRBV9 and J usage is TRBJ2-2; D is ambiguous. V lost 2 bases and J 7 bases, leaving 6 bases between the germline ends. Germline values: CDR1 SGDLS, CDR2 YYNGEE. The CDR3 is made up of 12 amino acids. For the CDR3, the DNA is TGTGCCAGCAGCGTCCAGATCGGGGAGCTGTTTTTT. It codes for CASSVQIGELFF.

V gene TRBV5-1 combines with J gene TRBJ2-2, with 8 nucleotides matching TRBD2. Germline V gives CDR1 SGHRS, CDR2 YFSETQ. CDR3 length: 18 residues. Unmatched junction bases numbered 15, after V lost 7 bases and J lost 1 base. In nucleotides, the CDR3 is TGCGCCAGCGGATCCGGAATTCTAGCGGGCGTGAACACCGGGGAGCTGTTTTTT. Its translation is CASGSGILAGVNTGELFF.

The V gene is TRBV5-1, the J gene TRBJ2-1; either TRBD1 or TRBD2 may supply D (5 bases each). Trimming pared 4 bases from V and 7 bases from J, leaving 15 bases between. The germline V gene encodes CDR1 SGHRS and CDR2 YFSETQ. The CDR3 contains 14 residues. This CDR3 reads CASSLGDLSNEQFF. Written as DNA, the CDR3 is TGCGCCAGCAGCCTGGGGGACCTTTCGAATGAGCAGTTCTTC.

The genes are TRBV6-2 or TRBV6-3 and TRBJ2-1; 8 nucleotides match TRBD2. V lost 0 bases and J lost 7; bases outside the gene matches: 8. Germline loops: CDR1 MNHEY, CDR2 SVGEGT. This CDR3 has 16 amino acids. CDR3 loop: CASSYSPSGRPNEQFF. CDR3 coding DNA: TGTGCCAGCAGTTACTCCCCTAGCGGGCGTCCTAATGAGCAGTTCTTC.

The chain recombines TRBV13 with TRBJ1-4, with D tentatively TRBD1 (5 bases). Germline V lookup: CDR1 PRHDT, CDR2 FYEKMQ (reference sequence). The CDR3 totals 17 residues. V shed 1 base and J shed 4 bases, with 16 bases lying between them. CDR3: CASSLAGRQTFNEKLFF. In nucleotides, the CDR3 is TGTGCCAGCAGCTTAGCGGGCCGACAGACTTTTAATGAAAAACTGTTTTTT. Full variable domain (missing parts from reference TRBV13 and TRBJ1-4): AAGVIQSPRHLIKEKRETATLKCYPIPRHDTVYWYQQGPGQDPQFLISFYEKMQSDKGSIPDRFSAQQFSDYHSELNMSSLELGDSALYFCASSLAGRQTFNEKLFFGSGTQLSVL.

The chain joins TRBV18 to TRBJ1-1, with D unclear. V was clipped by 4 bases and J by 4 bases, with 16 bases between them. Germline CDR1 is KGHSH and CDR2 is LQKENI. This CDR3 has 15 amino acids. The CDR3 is CASSQIGDGVTEAFF. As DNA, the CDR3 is TGTGCCAGCTCACAAATAGGAGACGGAGTCACTGAAGCTTTCTTT. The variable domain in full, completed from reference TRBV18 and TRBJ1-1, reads NAGVMQNPRHLVRRRGQEARLRCSPMKGHSHVYWYRQLPEEGLKFMVYLQKENIIDESGMPKERFSAEFPKEGPSILRIQQVVRGDSAAYFCASSQIGDGVTEAFFGQGTRLTVV.

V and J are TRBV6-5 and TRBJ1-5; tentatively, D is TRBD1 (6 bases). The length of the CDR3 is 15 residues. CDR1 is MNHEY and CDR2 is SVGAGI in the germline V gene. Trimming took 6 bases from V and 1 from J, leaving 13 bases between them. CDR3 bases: TGTGCCAGCAGGAGAGACAGGCTAAGCAATCAGCCCCAGCATTTT. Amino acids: CASRRDRLSNQPQHF.

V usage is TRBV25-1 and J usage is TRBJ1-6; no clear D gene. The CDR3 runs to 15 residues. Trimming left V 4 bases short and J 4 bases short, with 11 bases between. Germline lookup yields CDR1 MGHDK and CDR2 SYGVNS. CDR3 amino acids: CASSGPPGYNSPLHF. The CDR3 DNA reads TGTGCCAGCAGTGGCCCGCCGGGATATAATTCACCCCTCCACTTT.

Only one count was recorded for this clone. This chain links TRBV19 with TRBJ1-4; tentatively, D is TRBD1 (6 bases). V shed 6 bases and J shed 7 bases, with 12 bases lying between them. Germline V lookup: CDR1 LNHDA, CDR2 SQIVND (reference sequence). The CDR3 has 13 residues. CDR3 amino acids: CASSGGGLEKLFF. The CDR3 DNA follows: TGTGCCAGTAGCGGCGGGGGGCTTGAAAAACTGTTTTTT. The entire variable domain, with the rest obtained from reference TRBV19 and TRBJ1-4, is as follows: DGGITQSPKYLFRKEGQNVTLSCEQNLNHDAMYWYRQDPGQGLRLIYYSQIVNDFQKGDIAEGYSVSREKKESFPLTVTSAQKNPTAFYLCASSGGGLEKLFFGSGTQLSVL.

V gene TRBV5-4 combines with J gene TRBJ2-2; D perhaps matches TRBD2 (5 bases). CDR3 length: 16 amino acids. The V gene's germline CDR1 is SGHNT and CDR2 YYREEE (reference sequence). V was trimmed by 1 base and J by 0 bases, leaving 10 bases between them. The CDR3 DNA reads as TGTGCCAGCAGCTTGCGCGGGCGTTCGAACACCGGGGAGCTGTTTTTT. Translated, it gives CASSLRGRSNTGELFF.

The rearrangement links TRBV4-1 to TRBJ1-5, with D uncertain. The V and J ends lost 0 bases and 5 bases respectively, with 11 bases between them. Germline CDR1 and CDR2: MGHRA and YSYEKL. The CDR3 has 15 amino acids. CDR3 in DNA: TGCGCCAGCAGCCAAGATCTGGTAGCTTATCAGCCCCAGCATTTT. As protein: CASSQDLVAYQPQHF.

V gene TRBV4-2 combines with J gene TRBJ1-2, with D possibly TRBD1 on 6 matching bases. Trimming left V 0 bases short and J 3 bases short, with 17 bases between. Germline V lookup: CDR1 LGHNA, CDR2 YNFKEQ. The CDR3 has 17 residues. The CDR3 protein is CASSQDASVKGDYGYTF. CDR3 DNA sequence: TGTGCCAGCAGCCAAGATGCATCTGTGAAGGGGGACTATGGCTACACCTTC.

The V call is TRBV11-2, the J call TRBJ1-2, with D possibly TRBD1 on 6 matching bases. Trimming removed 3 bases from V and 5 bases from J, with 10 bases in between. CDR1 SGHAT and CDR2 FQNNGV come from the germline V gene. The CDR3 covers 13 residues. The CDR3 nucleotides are TGTGCCAGCAGCTTCGGGGGGCAATATGGCTACACCTTC. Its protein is CASSFGGQYGYTF.

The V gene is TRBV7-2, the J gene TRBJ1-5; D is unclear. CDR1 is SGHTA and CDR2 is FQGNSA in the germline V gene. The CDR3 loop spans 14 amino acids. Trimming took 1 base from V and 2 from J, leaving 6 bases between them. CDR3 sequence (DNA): TGTGCCAGCAGCTTAGTATGGGGCAATCAGCCCCAGCATTTT. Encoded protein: CASSLVWGNQPQHF.

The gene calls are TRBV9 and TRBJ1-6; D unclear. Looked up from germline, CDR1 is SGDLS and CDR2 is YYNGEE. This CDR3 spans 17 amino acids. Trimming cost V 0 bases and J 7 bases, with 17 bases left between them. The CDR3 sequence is CASSVEPAPSANSPLHF. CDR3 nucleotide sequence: TGTGCCAGCAGCGTAGAACCGGCTCCGAGCGCCAATTCACCCCTCCACTTT.

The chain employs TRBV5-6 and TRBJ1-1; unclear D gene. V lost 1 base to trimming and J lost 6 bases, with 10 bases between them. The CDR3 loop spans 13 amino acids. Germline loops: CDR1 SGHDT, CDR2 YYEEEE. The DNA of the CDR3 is TGTGCCAGCAGCTTGAATGGATACCCTGAAGCTTTCTTT. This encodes CASSLNGYPEAFF.

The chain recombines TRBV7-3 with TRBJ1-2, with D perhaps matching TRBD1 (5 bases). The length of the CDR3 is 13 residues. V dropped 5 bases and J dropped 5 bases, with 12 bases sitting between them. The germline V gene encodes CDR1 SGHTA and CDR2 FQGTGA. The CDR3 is CASSPGRNYGYTF. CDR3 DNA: TGTGCCAGCAGCCCGGGACGGAATTATGGCTACACCTTC. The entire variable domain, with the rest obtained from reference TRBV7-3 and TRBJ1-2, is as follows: GAGVSQTPSNKVTEKGKYVELRCDPISGHTALYWYRQSLGQGPEFLIYFQGTGAADDSGLPNDRFFAVRPEGSVSTLKIQRTERGDSAVYLCASSPGRNYGYTFGSGTRLTVV.

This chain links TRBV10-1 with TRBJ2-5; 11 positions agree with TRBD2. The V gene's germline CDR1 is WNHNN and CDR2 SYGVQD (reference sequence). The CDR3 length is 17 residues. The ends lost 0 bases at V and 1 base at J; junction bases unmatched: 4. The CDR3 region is CASSESQLAGAQETQYF. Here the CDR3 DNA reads TGCGCCAGCAGTGAGTCTCAACTAGCGGGAGCCCAAGAGACCCAGTACTTC.